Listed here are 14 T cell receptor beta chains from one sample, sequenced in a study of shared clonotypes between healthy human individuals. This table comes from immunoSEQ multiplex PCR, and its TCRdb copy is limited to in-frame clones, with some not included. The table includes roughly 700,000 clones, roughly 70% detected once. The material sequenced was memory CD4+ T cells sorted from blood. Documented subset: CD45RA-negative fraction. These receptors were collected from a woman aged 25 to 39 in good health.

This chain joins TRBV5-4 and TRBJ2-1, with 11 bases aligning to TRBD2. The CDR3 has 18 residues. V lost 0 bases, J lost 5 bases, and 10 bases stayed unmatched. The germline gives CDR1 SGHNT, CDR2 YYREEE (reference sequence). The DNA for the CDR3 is TGTGCCAGCAGCTTGGTAGGCCTGACTAGCGGGAAGGACAATGAGCAGTTCTTC. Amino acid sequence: CASSLVGLTSGKDNEQFF.

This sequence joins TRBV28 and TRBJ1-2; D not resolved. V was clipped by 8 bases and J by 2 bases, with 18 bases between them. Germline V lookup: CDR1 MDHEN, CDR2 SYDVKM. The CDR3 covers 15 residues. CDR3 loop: CASATGSLGNYGYTF. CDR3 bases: TGTGCCAGCGCCACGGGGAGTCTTGGCAACTATGGCTACACCTTC.

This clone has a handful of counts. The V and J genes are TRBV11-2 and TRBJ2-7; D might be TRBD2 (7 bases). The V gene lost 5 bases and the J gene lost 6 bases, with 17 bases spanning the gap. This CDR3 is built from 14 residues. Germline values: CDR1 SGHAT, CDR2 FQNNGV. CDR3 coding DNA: TGTGCCAGCAGCCCCTTGGTGGGGGGGCGCGAGCAGTACTTC. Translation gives CASSPLVGGREQYF.

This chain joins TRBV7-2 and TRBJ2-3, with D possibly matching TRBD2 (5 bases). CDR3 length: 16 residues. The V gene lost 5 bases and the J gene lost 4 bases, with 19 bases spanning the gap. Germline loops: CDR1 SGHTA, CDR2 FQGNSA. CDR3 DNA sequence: TGTGCCAGCAGCATTACTCAGACTATCCAGGCAGATACGCAGTATTTT. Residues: CASSITQTIQADTQYF. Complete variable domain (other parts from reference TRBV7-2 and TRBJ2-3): GAGVSQSPSNKVTEKGKDVELRCDPISGHTALYWYRQSLGQGLEFLIYFQGNSAPDKSGLPSDRFSAERTGGSVSTLTIQRTQQEDSAVYLCASSITQTIQADTQYFGPGTRLTVL.

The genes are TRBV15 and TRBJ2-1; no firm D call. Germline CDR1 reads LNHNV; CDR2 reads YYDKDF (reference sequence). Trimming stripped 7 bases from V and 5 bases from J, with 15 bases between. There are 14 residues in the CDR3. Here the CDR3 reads CATTGPPWNNEQFF. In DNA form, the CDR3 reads TGTGCCACCACAGGCCCGCCTTGGAACAATGAGCAGTTCTTC.

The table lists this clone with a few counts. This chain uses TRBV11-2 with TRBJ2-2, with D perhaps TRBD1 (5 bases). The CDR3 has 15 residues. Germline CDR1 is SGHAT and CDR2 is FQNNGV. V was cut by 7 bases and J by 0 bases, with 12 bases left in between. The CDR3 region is CASTFQGPNTGELFF. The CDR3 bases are TGTGCCAGCACCTTTCAGGGCCCGAACACCGGGGAGCTGTTTTTT.

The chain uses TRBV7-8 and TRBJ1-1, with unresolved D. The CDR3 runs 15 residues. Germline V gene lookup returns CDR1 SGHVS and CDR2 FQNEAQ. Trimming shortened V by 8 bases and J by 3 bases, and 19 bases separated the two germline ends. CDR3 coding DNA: TGTGCCAGCCGACCCTCCAGGTTTCCGGACACTGAAGCTTTCTTT. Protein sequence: CASRPSRFPDTEAFF.

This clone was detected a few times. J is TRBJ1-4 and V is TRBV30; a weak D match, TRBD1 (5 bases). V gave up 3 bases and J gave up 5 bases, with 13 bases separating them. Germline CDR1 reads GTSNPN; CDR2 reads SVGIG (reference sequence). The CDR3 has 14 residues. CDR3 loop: CAWSPGTVNEKLFF. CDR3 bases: TGTGCCTGGAGCCCAGGGACGGTGAATGAAAAACTGTTTTTT.

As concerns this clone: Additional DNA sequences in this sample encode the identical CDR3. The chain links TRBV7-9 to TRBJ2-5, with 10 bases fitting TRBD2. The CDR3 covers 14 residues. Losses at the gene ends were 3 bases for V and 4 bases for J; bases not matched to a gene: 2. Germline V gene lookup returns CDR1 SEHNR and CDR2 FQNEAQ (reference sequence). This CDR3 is CASSLSSGRETQYF. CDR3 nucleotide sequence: TGTGCCAGCAGCTTGTCTAGCGGGAGAGAGACCCAGTACTTC.

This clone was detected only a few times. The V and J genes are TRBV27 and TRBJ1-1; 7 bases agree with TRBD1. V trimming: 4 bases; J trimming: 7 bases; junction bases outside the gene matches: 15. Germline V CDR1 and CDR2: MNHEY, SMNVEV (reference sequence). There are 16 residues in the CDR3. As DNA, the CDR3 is TGTGCCAGCAGTTCACGAAGAGGGGGCGCTGGGGGTGAAGCTTTCTTT. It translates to CASSSRRGGAGGEAFF.

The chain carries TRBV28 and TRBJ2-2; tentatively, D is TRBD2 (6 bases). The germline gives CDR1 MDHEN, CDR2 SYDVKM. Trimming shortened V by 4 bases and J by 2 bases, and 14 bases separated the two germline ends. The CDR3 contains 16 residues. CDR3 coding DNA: TGTGCCAGCAGTTCTCTGACTAGGCTTAACACCGGGGAGCTGTTTTTT. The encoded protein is CASSSLTRLNTGELFF. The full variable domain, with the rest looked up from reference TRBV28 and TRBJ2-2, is DVKVTQSSRYLVKRTGEKVFLECVQDMDHENMFWYRQDPGLGLRLIYFSYDVKMKEKGDIPEGYSVSREKKERFSLILESASTNQTSMYLCASSSLTRLNTGELFFGEGSRLTVL.

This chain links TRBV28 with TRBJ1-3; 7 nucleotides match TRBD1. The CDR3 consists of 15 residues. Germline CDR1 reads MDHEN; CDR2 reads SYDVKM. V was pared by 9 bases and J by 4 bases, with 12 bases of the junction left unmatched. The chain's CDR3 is CASNTGTARGNTIYF. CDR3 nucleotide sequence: TGTGCCAGTAACACCGGGACAGCCAGAGGAAACACCATATATTTT.

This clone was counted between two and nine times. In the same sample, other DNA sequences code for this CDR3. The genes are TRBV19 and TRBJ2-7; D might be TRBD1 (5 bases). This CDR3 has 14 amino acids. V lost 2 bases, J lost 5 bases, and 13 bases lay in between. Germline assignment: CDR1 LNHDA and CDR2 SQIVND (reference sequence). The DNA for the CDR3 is TGTGCCAGTAGTATACAGGGCCTTGTTGACGAGCAGTACTTC. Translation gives CASSIQGLVDEQYF.

For the CDR3, the DNA is TGTGCCAGCAGTGGACAGGGGAACTATGGCTACACCTTC. Protein product: CASSGQGNYGYTF. The chain employs TRBV7-9 and TRBJ1-2; 9 positions match TRBD1. Trimming cost V 6 bases and J 2 bases; bases outside gene matches: 1. CDR3 length: 13 residues. Germline V gene lookup returns CDR1 SEHNR and CDR2 FQNEAQ (reference sequence).